This T cell receptor beta chain is drawn from a study of T-cell memory formation after mild COVID-19. The table lists this clonotype with a few counts. TCRdb called the 5' RACE reads again in MiXCR, with one record for every CDR3 protein. The sample consists of more than 110,000 distinct CDR3 sequences, under 30% of them appearing once. The CDR3 is made up of 18 amino acids. Germline CDR1 and CDR2: SGHTA and FQGNSA. Unmatched junction bases numbered 9, after V lost 5 bases and J lost 0 bases. The sample comprised PBMCs or a T cell subset sorted from them (not recorded which). The TCR comes from an adult woman who had mild COVID-19 (a few samples of this study predate the infection). Cell type and time point are not known. The rearrangement links TRBV7-2 to TRBJ2-2; 10 positions agree with TRBD2. In nucleotides, the CDR3 is TGTGCCAGCAGCACAGAACCACTAGCGGGGCCGAACACCGGGGAGCTGTTTTTT. It encodes CASSTEPLAGPNTGELFF.